This T cell receptor (beta chain) was identified in a study of T cell responses to AZD1222 COVID-19 vaccine (dated by TCRdb to 2020 to 2023). Some background on the complete study: AZD1222 recipients given second doses at about 4 weeks or at about 12 weeks were pooled, since spike-specific TCR depth and breadth were not found to differ between the two schedules. TCR sequencing covered about 230 trial participants: roughly 200 given two doses of AZD1222 and 26 given two doses of MenACWY control vaccine. Enrollment into the trials was organized by age into subgroups of 18-55, 56-69 and 70-plus years, and those subgroups contained roughly 150, 30 and 60 TCR-sequenced participants, respectively.

To note about this clone: The antigen it recognizes is unknown. Base qualities are not provided; no much larger clone lies one nucleotide away.

The CDR3 regions of human TCRbeta chains were subjected to immunosequencing. As for the authors' bioinformatics: TCRs in the repertoires were compared against a reference library of SARS-CoV-2-specific TCRs that had been generated with the MIRA antigen-specificity platform. Breadth meant the fraction of unique TCRs that were SARS-CoV-2-associated, whereas depth meant the fraction of total T cells that were SARS-CoV-2-associated. Using the MIRA data, each spike-specific TCR was mapped to the spike region that the TCR reacts to and placed in a CD4 or CD8 class. Log10-transformed breadth and depth values were compared by one-way ANOVA with Sidak's multiple comparisons tests. Here the immuneACCESS table is served through TCRdb, limited to in-frame sequences with V and J called. Missing clones are a known gap in these copies; in checked studies unresolved V genes cover under half, and the rest lacks a known reason. Clone size and V and J calls were adopted from that table, with D and trimming inferred from the DNA. The sample table shows roughly 140,000 clones, and roughly nine tenths are seen once. Of the sample, about 3.4% falls within the top ten clones.

Reading the label with the study, this specimen's time point is: baseline before first vaccination. The vaccinee samples were drawn from two UK trials, COV001 and COV002, one of which was a single-blind randomized controlled phase 2/3 trial testing AZD1222 (ChAdOx1 nCoV-19) in healthy adults. Trial participant PBMC samples were collected at day 0 and day 28 after the second dose for TCRbeta chain sequencing. CDR1 and CDR2 (ENHRY, SYGVKD) derive from the germline V gene. The CDR3 goes from the cysteine to the phenylalanine over 15 residues. Only CDR3 DNA remains: 45 bases, in frame from the first base. V loses 11 bases, J loses 2 bases, and the germline ends lie 20 bases apart. Results the study describes overall, beyond this receptor: The vaccine-associated CD4 TCRs covered the entire spike protein, and the dominant responses fell in regions 160-218 and 743-854. Spike-specific TCR breadth and depth rose significantly after two AZD1222 doses compared with day 0 and with MenACWY recipients. No day 14 peak-response samples were available, so repertoires were characterized only after the peak T cell response. The 56-69-year group was small, and its depth increase did not reach significance, likely because of low power. Conclusions about previously exposed vaccinees are limited because only six or seven AZD1222 recipients were SARS-CoV-2 seropositive at baseline. Participants were mostly white British, with more females than males. The authors suggested clonal diversity may have been underestimated. Reportedly, close to half of the unique spike-specific TCRs recognized epitopes lying outside the regions that are mutated in the B.1.351 and B.1.1.7 variants.

The sample was peripheral blood, taken on day 0 of AZD1222 vaccination. This TCR came from an adult in good health. This chain is built from TRBV10-3 and TRBJ2-3; the D gene is possibly TRBD1 or TRBD2, each agreeing over 6 bases. CDR3 region: CACNGGLSSTDTQYF. The DNA sequence follows: TGTGCCTGCAATGGGGGGCTCAGTTCCACAGATACGCAGTATTTT.